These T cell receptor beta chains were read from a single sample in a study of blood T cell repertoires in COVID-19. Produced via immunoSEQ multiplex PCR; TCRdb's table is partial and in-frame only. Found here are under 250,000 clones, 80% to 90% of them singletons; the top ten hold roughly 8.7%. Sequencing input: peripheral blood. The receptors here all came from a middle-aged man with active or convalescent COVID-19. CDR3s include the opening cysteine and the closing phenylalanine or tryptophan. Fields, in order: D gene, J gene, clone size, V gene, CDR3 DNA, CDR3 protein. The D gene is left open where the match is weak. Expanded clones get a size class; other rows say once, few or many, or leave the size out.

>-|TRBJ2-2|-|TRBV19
TGTGCCAGTAGTTTCGCCGGACAAGCCACCGGGGAGCTGTTTTTT
CASSFAGQATGELFF
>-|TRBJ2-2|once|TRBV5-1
TGCGCCAGCAGCGAGGGACACACAACTGGCGAGCTGTTTTTT
CASSEGHTTGELFF
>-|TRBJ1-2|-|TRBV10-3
TGTGCCATCATGCGGGGGGCCTATGGCTACACCTTC
CAIMRGAYGYTF
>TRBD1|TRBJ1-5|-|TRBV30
TGTGCCTGGAGTACCGGGACAGGGGGTTGGAGCAATCAGCCCCAGCATTTT
CAWSTGTGGWSNQPQHF
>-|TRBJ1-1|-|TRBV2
TGTGCCAGCAGTGAAAACAGCCTGAACACTGAAGCTTTCTTT
CASSENSLNTEAFF
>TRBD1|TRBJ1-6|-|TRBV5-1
TGCGCCAGCAGCCCGAGGCAGGGACAGGGTTCACCCCTCCACTTT
CASSPRQGQGSPLHF
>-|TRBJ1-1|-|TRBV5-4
TGTGCCAGCAGCTTGGATCTGTTGAACACTGAAGCTTTCTTT
CASSLDLLNTEAFF
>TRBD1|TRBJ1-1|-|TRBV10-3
TGTGCCATCAGCCCCGGGGACAGGACCACATTGAACACTGAAGCTTTCTTT
CAISPGDRTTLNTEAFF
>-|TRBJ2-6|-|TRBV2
TGTGCCAGCAGTGGGGGCAGGGCCTTAAGCTCTGGGGCCAACGTCCTGACTTTC
CASSGGRALSSGANVLTF
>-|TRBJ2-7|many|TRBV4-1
TGCGCCAGCAGCCCGTCGCCCTTCCAAGGGGCACCTTCCTACGAGCAGTACTTC
CASSPSPFQGAPSYEQYF
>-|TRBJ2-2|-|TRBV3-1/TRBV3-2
TGTGCCAGCAGCCAAGGACTCTTCACCGGGGAGCTGTTTTTT
CASSQGLFTGELFF
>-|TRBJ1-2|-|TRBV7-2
TGTGCCAGCAGCCCCGGCGTTGCGGCTCTCACCTTC
CASSPGVAALTF
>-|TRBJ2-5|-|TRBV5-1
TGCGCCAGCAGCACAGGGAAAGAGACCCAGTACTTC
CASSTGKETQYF
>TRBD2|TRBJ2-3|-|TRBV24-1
TGTGCCACCAGTGACCGCACCGGGACTAGCGCCCATACGCAGTATTTT
CATSDRTGTSAHTQYF
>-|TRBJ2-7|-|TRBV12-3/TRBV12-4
TGTGCCAGCAGTTTAGGACAGTCCTACGAGCAGTACTTC
CASSLGQSYEQYF
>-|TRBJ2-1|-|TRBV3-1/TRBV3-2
TGTGCCAGCAGCCGAGTCAATGAGCAGTTCTTC
CASSRVNEQFF
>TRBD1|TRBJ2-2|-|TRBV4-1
TGCGCCAGCAGCCCCAGGGGGCACTTGGGGGAGCTGTTTTTT
CASSPRGHLGELFF
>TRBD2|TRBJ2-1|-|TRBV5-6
TGTGCCAGCAGCCCCCGAGGCGGGAGGGGAAGTGAGCAGTTCTTC
CASSPRGGRGSEQFF
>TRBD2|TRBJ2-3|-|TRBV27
TGTGCCAGCAGTTTCCTCACTAGCGGGAGGCATGCAGATACGCAGTATTTT
CASSFLTSGRHADTQYF
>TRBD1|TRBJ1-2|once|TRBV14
TGTGCCAGCACGAGGGGGCAGGGGTTCTATGGCTACACCTTC
CASTRGQGFYGYTF
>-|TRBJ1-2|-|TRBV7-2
TGTGCCAGCAGCCCGTCCAACTATGGCTACACCTTC
CASSPSNYGYTF
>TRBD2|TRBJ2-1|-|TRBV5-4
TGTGCCAGCAGCGTGAGCGGGGTCTCCTACAATGAGCAGTTCTTC
CASSVSGVSYNEQFF
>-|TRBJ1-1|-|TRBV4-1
TGCGCCAGCAGCCAAGAACCCCAGGTCGGTAAAGGAGCTTTCTTT
CASSQEPQVGKGAFF
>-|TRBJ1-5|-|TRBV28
TGTGCCAGCAGTCCAGGGGAACTTAGCAATCAGCCCCAGCATTTT
CASSPGELSNQPQHF
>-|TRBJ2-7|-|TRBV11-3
TGTGCCAGCAGCTTAGGAAGGGGTGGGAACTACGAGCAGTACTTC
CASSLGRGGNYEQYF
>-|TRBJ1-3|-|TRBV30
TGTGCCTGGACAATAACAGGATACTCTGGAAACACCATATATTTT
CAWTITGYSGNTIYF
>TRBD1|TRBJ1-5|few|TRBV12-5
TGTGCTAGTGGTTTGGCAAGGGACAGCGCTCAGCCCCAGCATTTT
CASGLARDSAQPQHF
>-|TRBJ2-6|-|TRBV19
TGTGCCAGTAGTATAGGACAGGCGAGCTCTGGGGCCAACGTCCTGACTTTC
CASSIGQASSGANVLTF
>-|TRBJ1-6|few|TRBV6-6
TGTGCCAGCAGTTATCCAGAAAATAATTCACCCCTCCACTTT
CASSYPENNSPLHF
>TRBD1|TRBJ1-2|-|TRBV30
TGTGCCTGGGGACAGGGTGGTGGCTACACCTTC
CAWGQGGGYTF
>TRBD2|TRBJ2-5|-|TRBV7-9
TGTGCCAGCAGCTTAGTTGCGGGGGGGAGCGCAGAGACCCAGTACTTC
CASSLVAGGSAETQYF
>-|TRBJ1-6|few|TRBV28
TGTGCCAGCAGGTCAGGAATCTCCTATAATTCACCCCTCCACTTT
CASRSGISYNSPLHF
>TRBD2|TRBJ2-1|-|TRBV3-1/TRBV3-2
TGTGCCAGCAGCCAAGAGATAGCGGGGGGCCGGGATGAGCAGTTCTTC
CASSQEIAGGRDEQFF
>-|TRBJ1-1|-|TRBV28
TGTGCCAGCAGTCCCCGTGTCGGTGGTGAAGCTTTCTTT
CASSPRVGGEAFF
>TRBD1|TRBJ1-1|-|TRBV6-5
TGTGCCAGCACAACAGGGGGGAACACTGAAGCTTTCTTT
CASTTGGNTEAFF